The entry below gives a single T cell receptor (beta chain) sequence along with its context. Its antigen remains unknown. Germline V gene lookup returns CDR1 SGHTA and CDR2 FQGTGA. This CDR3 has 15 residues. V was pared by 3 bases and J by 3 bases, with 14 bases between. The record originates from a study of cytomegalovirus exposure and HLA in healthy donors. General study results and limits: Association of a missense DCLRE1C variant with TCR beta V- and J-gene trimming was reported in a later analysis. CMV serostatus stood as the only immune exposure information on hand.

Primers included in the PCR were 60 Vbeta and 13 Jbeta primers. Clones were sequenced by immunoSEQ multiplex PCR, and TCRdb holds only the in-frame ones, with some missing. The sample includes roughly 87,000 clones, about 69% seen only once; the top ten take roughly 4.2%. Source material: PBMCs. The chain recombines TRBV7-3 with TRBJ2-5, with D unclear. The TCR was taken from a man in his fifties or sixties in good health and CMV-seronegative. In DNA, the CDR3 is TGTGCCAGCAGCTTGAGGCCGCACCCGGAAGAGACCCAGTACTTC. It yields the protein CASSLRPHPEETQYF.